This paragraph covers one T cell receptor beta chain sequence. Its antigen is undetermined. The CDR3 loop spans 14 amino acids. CDR1 and CDR2 (germline): SEHNR, FQNEAQ (reference sequence). V shed 6 bases and J shed 3 bases, with 14 bases lying between them. This sample stems from a study of graft-versus-host responses after intestinal transplantation. Across the whole study: Multivisceral, liver-intestinal, or isolated intestinal grafts went to recipients. Anti-thymocyte globulin induction preceded approximately three years of tacrolimus and steroid maintenance in all recipients.

Findings and caveats of the study: Some GvH clones were seen earlier in gut or blood, suggesting intestinal origin. With peak circulating GvH clone levels came an association with early post-transplant HvG declines.

Profiling relied on immunoSEQ multiplex PCR, and the TCRdb table lists in-frame clones only, not all of them. The table records roughly 89,000 clones, roughly 92% of them present only once. V gene TRBV7-9 combines with J gene TRBJ1-2, with D possibly being TRBD1 (5 bases). The TCR was taken from a human donor who received an intestinal transplant. The sequenced sample was unstimulated CD4+ T cells sorted from spleen or lymph node cells, obtained before intestinal transplant. The DNA of the CDR3 is TGTGCCAGCAGTCAAAAGGGAGGGGACTATGGCTACACCTTC. Translated: CASSQKGGDYGYTF.